The source of this T cell receptor beta chain is a study of cytomegalovirus exposure and HLA in healthy donors (dated by TCRdb to about 2017). Study-level background: In an earlier analysis of roughly 500 of the donors, less than 350 Gb of sequence data and 90 million to 120 million unique TCR beta sequences from about 190 million T cells were reported. In an earlier analysis of 587 of the donors, high-throughput TCR beta sequencing was used to judge whether each TCR beta V gene segment behaved as functional or pseudogenic. A separate validation cohort of roughly 130 different subjects was used in addition to the 666-subject first cohort. Genome-wide SNP genotypes for about three fifths of the 666 donors were used in a later genetic analysis, which treated that subset as a discovery cohort. Every repertoire in the discovery cohort had been generated on one and the same sequencing platform. Among almost 400 genotyped donors of the cohort, an average of about 240,000 unique TCR beta nucleotide sequences were sequenced per donor, roughly 20% of them non-productive. Typing coverage differed by locus: A, B, C, DRB1 and DQB1 were typed in about 629-640 donors, DQA1 in roughly 510, DPA1 in some 570, and DPB1 in just under 490. Class I and class II HLA loci were covered by the typing at four-digit resolution. Alongside the repertoire data, information on donor age, sex, ethnicity and CMV serostatus was compiled. A later analysis re-analyzed previously published TCR beta repertoires from about 730 donors and added high-resolution HLA genotyping to study TCR occurrence patterns. Of the 398 genotyped donors, approximately 81% were placed in the genetic ancestry cluster associated with self-reported Caucasian donors. The study was designed to test whether signatures of past pathogen exposure could be identified by cataloging public T cell receptors. The later analysis used no new phenotypic data to find candidate immune exposures, relying instead on TCR beta sequences and their occurrence across donors. An early release covering just under 650 HLA-typed donors comprised about 310 gigabases of sequencing data and 85 million to 100 million unique TCR sequences. Roughly five DR-DQ haplotypes were handled as single units for association and clustering, since linkage in the cohort was strong. Using immunosequencing, the study profiled T cell repertoires from 666 subjects and related those repertoires to cytomegalovirus serostatus. High-throughput TCR immunosequencing, statistical association of individual TCRs with disease status, and machine learning were combined to predict cytomegalovirus infection status. Overall results and qualifications from the work: Linkage disequilibrium might explain the correlated functional status among segregating V segments, but an unknown experimental factor could not be ruled out. Compared with the roughly 710-donor mean, donors in an Asian-associated ancestry cluster had fewer N-insertions in productive TCRs, according to a later genetic analysis. According to a later analysis, parvovirus B19, influenza, CMV and Epstein-Barr virus appeared linked to several top co-occurrence clusters. Only TCR beta chains were sequenced in this cohort, and the absence of alpha or paired-chain data limited detectable features. It was suggested by the authors that the approach could potentially be generalized to other disease states and immunological phenotypes. V-gene and J-gene trimming of TCR beta chains was associated with a missense DCLRE1C variant in a later genetic analysis, and the association was replicated in an independent cohort. Roughly uniform sequencing depth across donors was assumed in presence/absence analyses, although this assumption may not hold. The study gave a list of some 150 TCR beta chains associated with cytomegalovirus. Assigning TCR associations to individual alleles was difficult when HLA alleles, especially DR and DQ, strongly co-occurred. Most TCR sequences were observed very rarely across donors, whereas some public TCRs were present in many individuals. Because HLA typing was unavailable for some donors at each locus, only the typed subset was used in association tests. Because counts were too low, seventeen rarely observed V segments, including chromosome 9 orphons, were excluded from the earlier analysis of a few hundred of the donors. The classifier was reported to diagnose cytomegalovirus status with high specificity and sensitivity in both the original cohort and the validation cohort. For the cohort, immune exposure information was limited to CMV serostatus. At a false discovery rate of 0.05, a later analysis linked around 15,000 TCR beta sequences to specific HLA alleles. In a later analysis, the rate of TCR association differed among HLA loci, with DRB1 alleles having the most associated TCRs and HLA-C alleles having the fewest. An earlier analysis of approximately 600 of the donors showed that most TCR beta V segments appeared in productive rearrangements either about 87% or about 30% of the time, which broadly matched IMGT annotations. A group of highly shared sequence variants was considered likely to be a technical artifact of the sequencing pipeline. A further reported finding was that TCR beta sequences accurately predicted the HLA-A and HLA-B alleles for most subjects in the first cohort. In vitro tests confirmed that a few of the cytomegalovirus-associated TCR beta chains recognize cytomegalovirus antigens. In a later analysis, most CMV-associated TCR beta chains were found to appear HLA-restricted, with HLA associations seemingly driven largely by CMV exposure. In a later analysis, HLA-associated TCR beta chains were found to be more clonally expanded and to have lower generation probabilities than equally common non-associated chains. Some IMGT-functional V segments, including TRBV6-2 and TRBV6-3, could not be distinguished by the 87-base-pair reads and were therefore excluded.

The cohort comprised approximately 700 healthy bone marrow donors. Cohort members were all nominally healthy when sampled, although unrecorded immune exposures were likely present. The donor was CMV seropositive and was included in the group of 270 or so seropositive cohort members. Every donor gave a peripheral blood sample, and the peripheral blood mononuclear cells from that sample were used for TCR beta sequencing. The Qiagen DNeasy Blood Extraction Kit was used to extract genomic DNA from the blood cell samples. To prepare the library, the immunoSEQ multiplex PCR assay was applied. For the multiplex PCR, a mixture combining 60 forward primers for TCR Vbeta segments and 13 reverse primers for TCR Jbeta segments was used. The CDR3 region of rearranged TCR beta genes was amplified from genomic DNA with a multiplex PCR assay. The Illumina HiSeq System was used to sequence the amplified TCR beta libraries as 87-base-pair reads. For the original study's pipeline: Across the 666 repertoires, a later analysis counted approximately 75 million unique TCR beta chains, around 11 million of which were shared by at least two donors. To remove PCR and sequencing errors, raw reads were error-corrected and collapsed into unique sequences using a nearest-neighbor algorithm that merged closely related sequences. To assign V, D and J gene segments, CDR3 sequences were aligned to IMGT reference sequences. For a sequence to be retained, a match of at least six nucleotides was required to both a V gene segment and a J gene segment. A rearrangement was called productive if the CDR3 had no stop codons and remained in frame with V and J, and every other rearrangement was called non-productive. Following IMGT convention, CDR3 was defined as the stretch from the second conserved V-encoded cysteine up to the conserved J-encoded phenylalanine. The earlier analysis of 500 to 600 of the donors excluded sequences that lacked an unambiguous match to a single V gene segment. An earlier analysis of some 500 of the donors classified V segments as functional when productive rearrangements were above 56.7% and as segregating when the standard deviation between donors was above 5%. A statistical classification framework was developed to diagnose cytomegalovirus status using the catalog of TCR beta chain sequences. In a later analysis, V and J genes were assigned by comparing TCR nucleotide sequences against IMGT/GENE-DB human TR gene sequences. The TCRdist pipeline was used in a later analysis to assign CDR3 sequences and most-parsimonious VDJ recombination scenarios. A later analysis defined each TCR beta chain by its CDR3 amino acid sequence plus V-gene family, and excluded reads lacking a unique V-gene family. In a later analysis, 500 to 700 highly shared, low-generation-probability nucleotide sequences were removed to address suspected cross-contamination and a sequencing artifact. In a later analysis, a clonal expansion index was calculated for each public chain from normalized within-repertoire ranks of inferred template counts. In a later analysis, generation probabilities were computed with a VDJ recombination model fitted to out-of-frame rearrangements, and the resulting probabilities were checked against IGoR. In a later analysis, TCR-TCR, TCR-HLA and TCR-CMV co-occurrence was scored with hypergeometric tests, and a repertoire-size bias correction was applied to TCR pairs. A later analysis estimated false discovery rates by permuting HLA or CMV assignments 20 times. In a later analysis, co-occurring TCRs were grouped using DBSCAN, and TCRdist sequence similarity was added for clustering within HLA-allele-positive subsets. Repertoires with fewer than 30,000 or more than 120,000 public chains, plus five repertoires with anomalous nucleotide sharing, were excluded from co-occurrence clustering. Sourced from immuneACCESS, this table was stored by TCRdb with only in-frame sequences that have V and J called. A share of the clones is absent; for the studies checked, an unresolved V gene accounts for under half, and the remainder has no known explanation. V and J calls and clone size are those listed in that table; D and trimming were worked out from the DNA. This sample comprises 100,000 or so clones, around four fifths of them detected only once. Together, the top ten hold over 7.5% of the sample.

The sample holds a few counts of this clone. Its antigen has not been determined. One base away there is no much larger clone; base qualities are not given. The V end loses 3 bases and the J end loses 0 bases, and a stretch of 6 bases separates them. Measured from the cysteine to the phenylalanine, the CDR3 is 15 residues long. The retained sequence is limited to the CDR3, 45 bases, with the frame set at the first base. CDR1 and CDR2 are read off the germline V gene as MRHNA and SNTAGT. Material: PBMCs. The source is a woman aged 40 to 55 in good health and CMV-seropositive. The chain is assembled from TRBV6-4 and TRBJ2-6, with the D segment identity uncertain. The CDR3 amino acid sequence is: CASSEEDSGANVLTF. The sequenced DNA: TGTGCCAGCAGTGAAGAGGACTCTGGGGCCAACGTCCTGACTTTC.